This passage covers 17 T cell receptor beta chains from one sample sequenced in a study of blood T cells in healthy people across ages. The authors ran a second PCR of about 7 to 11 cycles using a sample-barcoded 5' primer and a J-beta primer mix. TCRdb reprocessed the 5' RACE reads with MiXCR, giving one entry per CDR3 protein. Among about 580,000 distinct CDR3 sequences listed, roughly 48% were seen once. Sequenced input: blood. The receptor source for this set is a man at least 80 years old in good health.

This clonotype was counted a single time. The J gene is TRBJ2-5, the V gene TRBV7-2; 7 nucleotides line up with TRBD2. Germline V gives CDR1 SGHTA, CDR2 FQGNSA. Losses at the gene ends were 2 bases for V and 1 base for J; bases not matched to a gene: 10. The CDR3 extends over 17 amino acids. The CDR3 nucleotides read TGTGCCAGCAGCTTAATCGTAGGGAGGGAGGGCCAAGAGACCCAGTACTTC. The encoded protein is CASSLIVGREGQETQYF.

The genes are TRBV20-1 and TRBJ1-2, with D hard to call. Germline CDR1 DFQATT, CDR2 SNEGSKA (reference sequence). The CDR3 has 11 amino acids. The V gene lost 3 bases and the J gene lost 7 bases, with 9 bases spanning the gap. In DNA form, the CDR3 reads TGCAGTGCTAGCTGGTCGGGTGGCTACACCTTC. Protein product: CSASWSGGYTF.

This clonotype was picked up a small number of times. The rearrangement uses TRBV20-1 and TRBJ1-2; D gene unclear. The CDR3 spans 11 residues. Germline lookup yields CDR1 DFQATT and CDR2 SNEGSKA (reference sequence). V lost 5 bases and J 6 bases, leaving 10 bases between the germline ends. CDR3 region: CSAYPPDGYTF. The CDR3 nucleotides are TGCAGTGCTTACCCCCCCGATGGCTACACCTTC.

The chain links TRBV11-2 to TRBJ2-3; D perhaps matches TRBD2 (6 bases). Germline V gene data show CDR1 as SGHAT and CDR2 as FQNNGV. The ends were cut back, 0 bases at V and 1 base at J, with 11 bases in the middle. CDR3 length: 16 amino acids. CDR3 amino acids: CASSLDLGEGTDTQYF. The CDR3 nucleotides read TGTGCCAGCAGCTTAGATCTGGGGGAGGGCACAGATACGCAGTATTTT.

This rearrangement joins TRBV7-6 to TRBJ2-5; a possible D gene is TRBD2 (6 bases). V lost 1 base and J 3 bases, leaving 12 bases between the germline ends. This CDR3 has 15 residues. Germline values: CDR1 SGHVS, CDR2 FNYEAQ. This CDR3 is CASSLGPTSKETQYF. Here the CDR3 DNA reads TGTGCCAGCAGCTTAGGACCCACTAGCAAAGAGACCCAGTACTTC.

This clonotype was observed a handful of times. The chain carries TRBV2 and TRBJ1-2; D possibly corresponds to TRBD1 (5 bases). The V gene lost 6 bases and the J gene lost 3 bases, with 17 bases spanning the gap. Germline assignment: CDR1 SNHLY and CDR2 FYNNEI. The CDR3 is made up of 15 amino acids. For the CDR3, the DNA is TGTGCCAGCAGGCTGAGGGACGGGTGGGACTATGGCTACACCTTC. It codes for CASRLRDGWDYGYTF.

The chain joins TRBV5-1 to TRBJ2-3; TRBD1 might be the D (6 bases). CDR1 and CDR2 (germline): SGHRS, YFSETQ. This CDR3 spans 14 amino acids. V was shortened by 3 bases and J by 3 bases, with 11 bases between the two germline ends. The CDR3 protein is CASSYAQGTDTQYF. For the CDR3, the DNA is TGCGCCAGCAGCTACGCACAGGGTACAGATACGCAGTATTTT.

V and J are TRBV5-6 and TRBJ1-1; perhaps TRBD1 as D (6 bases). The V and J ends lost 3 bases and 4 bases respectively, with 10 bases between them. This CDR3 contains 13 residues. Germline V lookup: CDR1 SGHDT, CDR2 YYEEEE. The CDR3 here is CASSWTVATEAFF. DNA of the CDR3: TGTGCCAGCAGCTGGACAGTGGCCACTGAAGCTTTCTTT.

The CDR3 DNA reads as TGCAGTGCTAAAGACGCCCGACCGACCTACGAGCAGTACTTC. Translated, it gives CSAKDARPTYEQYF. The rearrangement joins TRBV20-1 to TRBJ2-7; no clear D. From germline, CDR1 is DFQATT and CDR2 SNEGSKA (reference sequence). The CDR3 spans 14 residues. V lost 4 bases and J lost 2, with 15 bases in between.

This clonotype has more than one count but fewer than ten. The J gene is TRBJ2-7, the V gene TRBV3-1; possibly TRBD2 for D (6 bases). Germline V lookup: CDR1 LGHDT, CDR2 YNNKEL (reference sequence). With 4 bases removed from V and 1 base from J, the gap between germline ends came to 14 bases. The CDR3 runs to 15 residues. CDR3 DNA sequence: TGTGCCAGCAGCCTCGGGACTCTACCTTCCTACGAGCAGTACTTC. Residues: CASSLGTLPSYEQYF.

This clonotype was seen a handful of times. This chain uses TRBV6-2 or TRBV6-3 with TRBJ2-7; no clear D gene. The V gene's germline CDR1 is MNHEY and CDR2 SVGEGT. CDR3 length: 17 residues. The V end lost 5 bases, the J end lost 0 bases, and 20 bases lay between the germline ends. CDR3 bases: TGTGCCAGCAGTGTGGCTTTTGGCGGAGCTACCTCCTACGAGCAGTACTTC. As protein: CASSVAFGGATSYEQYF.

The genes are TRBV6-5 and TRBJ2-4; 7 bases line up with TRBD2. The CDR3 spans 17 residues. Per the germline V gene, CDR1 is MNHEY and CDR2 is SVGAGI. V shed 0 bases and J 13 bases; nucleotides not matched to a gene: 18. This CDR3 is CASSYSGASGSYNEQYF. The CDR3 nucleotides read TGTGCCAGCAGTTACTCTGGGGCTAGCGGCAGTTACAATGAGCAGTACTTC.

In this sample, this clonotype turned up a few times. The chain joins TRBV24-1 to TRBJ2-1, with D possibly being TRBD1 (6 bases). Germline values: CDR1 KGHDR, CDR2 SFDVKD. The CDR3 runs 16 residues. The V gene lost 1 base and the J gene lost 7 bases, with 16 bases spanning the gap. CDR3 region: CATSDFSAGVGNEQFF. The CDR3 region has the DNA TGTGCCACCAGTGATTTTAGCGCAGGGGTAGGGAATGAGCAGTTCTTC.

In its sample, this clonotype was seen a few times. This chain links TRBV20-1 with TRBJ2-4; D is undetermined. V lost 0 bases, J lost 6 bases, and 6 bases lay in between. The CDR3 loop spans 12 amino acids. CDR1 is DFQATT, CDR2 SNEGSKA, per germline (reference sequence). The CDR3: CSARDRLNIQYF. CDR3 sequence (DNA): TGCAGTGCTAGAGATAGGTTAAACATTCAGTACTTC.

The chain uses TRBV7-2 and TRBJ2-7; D is possibly TRBD1 (6 bases). Germline CDR1 is SGHTA and CDR2 is FQGNSA. Trimming shortened V by 1 base and J by 7 bases, and 17 bases separated the two germline ends. The CDR3 contains 15 residues. The CDR3 region has the DNA TGTGCCAGCAGCTTAGAGATAGGCCGGGACAATGAGCAGTACTTC. Residues: CASSLEIGRDNEQYF.

This clonotype was observed a few times. The chain employs TRBV11-1 and TRBJ2-1; 16 nucleotides line up with TRBD2. This CDR3 comprises 14 residues. V lost 8 bases to trimming and J lost 7 bases; unmatched junction nucleotides: 2. Germline V CDR1 and CDR2: SGHAT, FQDESV (reference sequence). The CDR3 nucleotides read TGTGCCAGCGGGACTAGCGGGAGGGCTAATGAGCAGTTCTTC. Protein: CASGTSGRANEQFF.

The rearrangement uses TRBV2 and TRBJ2-3; D gene uncertain. Between the trimmed V and J ends, which lost 3 bases and 6 bases, there was a span of 7 bases. The CDR3 is 12 residues long. The germline CDR1 and CDR2 sequences are SNHLY and FYNNEI. The CDR3 nucleotides are TGTGCCAGCAGTGAGTCGATTGATACGCAGTATTTT. This codes for CASSESIDTQYF.